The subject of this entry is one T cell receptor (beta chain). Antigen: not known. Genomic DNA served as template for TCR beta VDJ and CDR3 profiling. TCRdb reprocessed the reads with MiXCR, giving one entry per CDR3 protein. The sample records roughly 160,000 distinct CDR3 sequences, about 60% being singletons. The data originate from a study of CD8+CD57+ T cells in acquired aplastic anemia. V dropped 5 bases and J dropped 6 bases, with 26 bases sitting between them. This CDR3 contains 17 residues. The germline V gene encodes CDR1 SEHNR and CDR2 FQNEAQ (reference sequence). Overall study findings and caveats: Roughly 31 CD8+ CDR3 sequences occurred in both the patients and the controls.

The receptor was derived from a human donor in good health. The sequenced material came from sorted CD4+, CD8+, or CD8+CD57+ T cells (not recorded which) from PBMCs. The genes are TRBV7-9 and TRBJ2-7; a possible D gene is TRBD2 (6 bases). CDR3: CASSPARGPGSPGEQYF. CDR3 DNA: TGTGCCAGCAGCCCAGCTCGGGGCCCCGGGAGTCCAGGCGAGCAGTACTTC.